Below, 26 T cell receptor beta chains from the same sample are listed, as sequenced in a study of blood T cell repertoires in COVID-19. Assay used: immunoSEQ multiplex PCR; TCRdb lists only in-frame clones, some missing. The data show about 320,000 clones, 75% to 90% seen once. Sequenced material: PBMCs or T cells enriched from blood (not recorded which). All receptors derive from a woman aged 25 to 45 who had been exposed to COVID-19.

This clone came up a few times. The chain couples TRBV5-1 to TRBJ1-4; no clear D. The germline gives CDR1 SGHRS, CDR2 YFSETQ. This CDR3 spans 15 amino acids. The germline V and J ends were trimmed by 3 bases and 4 bases, with 13 bases remaining between them. CDR3 sequence reads: CASSWGGKLNEKLFF. In DNA form, the CDR3 reads TGCGCCAGCAGCTGGGGAGGGAAGCTTAATGAAAAACTGTTTTTT. Full variable domain (remainder filled in from reference TRBV5-1 and TRBJ1-4): KAGVTQTPRYLIKTRGQQVTLSCSPISGHRSVSWYQQTPGQGLQFLFEYFSETQRNKGNFPGRFSGRQFSNSRSEMNVSTLELGDSALYLCASSWGGKLNEKLFFGSGTQLSVL.

The chain uses TRBV18 and TRBJ2-3; 7 bases line up with TRBD1. The CDR3 sequence is 14 residues long. With V trimmed by 6 bases and J by 1 base, 4 bases remained unmatched. Germline V gene lookup returns CDR1 KGHSH and CDR2 LQKENI. In DNA, the CDR3 is TGTGCCAGCTCCCTCGGACAGGGCACAGATACGCAGTATTTT. It yields the protein CASSLGQGTDTQYF.

This chain joins TRBV3-1 (or the pseudogene TRBV3-2) and TRBJ1-1; D possibly corresponds to TRBD1 (6 bases). Germline values: CDR1 LGHDT, CDR2 YNNKEL (reference sequence). The CDR3 totals 15 residues. Trimming removed 4 bases from V and 0 bases from J, with 12 bases in between. The CDR3 DNA sequence: TGTGCCAGCAGCCGCCGACAGGCGCTGAACACTGAAGCTTTCTTT. Translating it yields CASSRRQALNTEAFF.

J is TRBJ2-7 and V is TRBV10-3; D is perhaps TRBD1 (5 bases). Trimming removed 6 bases at V and 3 bases at J, with 21 bases between. Germline-derived CDR1 and CDR2 are ENHRY and SYGVKD. The CDR3 has 16 amino acids. CDR3: CAISGRVQSIRYEQYF. The CDR3 bases are TGTGCCATCAGCGGCAGGGTTCAATCAATTCGCTACGAGCAGTACTTC.

The rearrangement links TRBV6-2 or TRBV6-3 to TRBJ1-2; a weak D match, TRBD1 (6 bases). Between the trimmed V and J ends, which lost 4 bases and 5 bases, there was a span of 11 bases. The CDR3 length is 13 residues. CDR1 MNHEY and CDR2 SVGEGT come from the germline V gene. In DNA form, the CDR3 reads TGTGCCAGCAGTTCCACAGGGATTTATGGCTACACCTTC. Residues: CASSSTGIYGYTF.

This clone was seen once. The chain couples TRBV9 to TRBJ2-7; 9 bases align to TRBD2. Trimming cost V 1 base and J 3 bases; bases outside gene matches: 2. The CDR3 is 14 amino acids. Germline-derived CDR1 and CDR2 are SGDLS and YYNGEE. The chain's CDR3 is CASSVSSGSYEQYF. In DNA form, the CDR3 reads TGTGCCAGCAGCGTAAGTAGCGGGAGCTACGAGCAGTACTTC.

The rearrangement links TRBV3-1 (or the pseudogene TRBV3-2) to TRBJ2-2; the match to TRBD2 covers 11 bases. The V gene's germline CDR1 is LGHDT and CDR2 YNNKEL (reference sequence). The CDR3 totals 16 residues. J gave up 4 bases and V 6 bases, and 7 bases lay outside the gene matches. CDR3 region: CASSFGTSGTTGELFF. CDR3 coding DNA: TGTGCCAGCAGTTTCGGGACTAGCGGAACCACCGGGGAGCTGTTTTTT.

The rearrangement joins TRBV30 to TRBJ1-1; D not resolved. The CDR3 covers 15 residues. V dropped 5 bases and J dropped 0 bases, with 16 bases sitting between them. The germline V gene has CDR1 GTSNPN and CDR2 SVGIG (reference sequence). This CDR3 reads CAWAGSYTMNTEAFF. CDR3 DNA sequence: TGTGCCTGGGCCGGGAGTTACACCATGAACACTGAAGCTTTCTTT.

V is TRBV2 and J is TRBJ1-4; D call uncertain. Per germline, CDR1 SNHLY and CDR2 FYNNEI. This CDR3 is built from 14 residues. V was clipped by 8 bases and J by 0 bases, with 10 bases between them. The CDR3 bases are TGTGCCAGCCACAGTATTACAACTAATGAAAAACTGTTTTTT. It yields the protein CASHSITTNEKLFF. The full variable domain, completed using reference TRBV2 and TRBJ1-4, is EPEVTQTPSHQVTQMGQEVILRCVPISNHLYFYWYRQILGQKVEFLVSFYNNEISEKSEIFDDQFSVERPDGSNFTLKIRSTKLEDSAMYFCASHSITTNEKLFFGSGTQLSVL.

This clone was counted once. J is TRBJ1-6 and V is TRBV7-8; D unresolved. The CDR3 is 15 amino acids. Germline assignment: CDR1 SGHVS and CDR2 FQNEAQ. The germline V and J ends were trimmed by 1 base and 8 bases, with 12 bases remaining between them. This chain's CDR3 is CASSLGQAPHSPLHF. As DNA, the CDR3 is TGTGCCAGCAGCTTAGGGCAGGCGCCCCATTCACCCCTCCACTTT.

The genes are TRBV19 and TRBJ1-3; no firm D call. The CDR3 consists of 16 residues. The germline CDR1 and CDR2 sequences are LNHDA and SQIVND (reference sequence). V was clipped by 3 bases and J by 0 bases, with 12 bases between them. CDR3 in amino acids: CASSIPPGNSGNTIYF. The CDR3 bases are TGTGCCAGTAGTATCCCGCCAGGTAACTCTGGAAACACCATATATTTT.

The chain carries TRBV20-1 and TRBJ1-1; TRBD1 aligns across 7 bases. The CDR3 runs 11 residues. With 5 bases clipped from V and 5 bases from J, the junction kept 2 bases outside the gene matches. CDR1 and CDR2 from the germline V gene are DFQATT and SNEGSKA (reference sequence). The CDR3 region is CSAGQVTEAFF. CDR3 bases: TGCAGTGCTGGACAGGTTACTGAAGCTTTCTTT.

The V call is TRBV4-1, the J call TRBJ1-1; D unclear. This CDR3 spans 17 amino acids. Trimming removed 0 bases from V and 0 bases from J, with 14 bases in between. From germline, CDR1 is MGHRA and CDR2 YSYEKL. The CDR3 DNA follows: TGCGCCAGCAGCCAAGATAGGCCAGCGAGAATGAACACTGAAGCTTTCTTT. Its translation is CASSQDRPARMNTEAFF.

This clone was recorded only once. The chain couples TRBV7-9 to TRBJ2-1; D gene unclear. V lost 3 bases to trimming and J lost 3 bases, with 9 bases between them. Germline CDR1 SEHNR, CDR2 FQNEAQ (reference sequence). The CDR3 runs to 14 residues. CDR3 protein: CASSFGGYYNEQFF. CDR3 DNA: TGTGCCAGCAGCTTCGGCGGATACTACAATGAGCAGTTCTTC. The whole variable domain, filled in from reference TRBV7-9 and TRBJ2-1, reads DTGVSQNPRHKITKRGQNVTFRCDPISEHNRLYWYRQTLGQGPEFLTYFQNEAQLEKSRLLSDRFSAERPKGSFSTLEIQRTEQGDSAMYLCASSFGGYYNEQFFGPGTRLTVL.

The gene calls are TRBV5-1 and TRBJ2-7, with 8 bases fitting TRBD2. CDR3 length equals 15 residues. CDR1 and CDR2 from the germline V gene are SGHRS and YFSETQ. The ends lost 3 bases at V and 4 bases at J; junction bases unmatched: 9. CDR3 residues: CASSSSQVAGYEQYF. CDR3 coding DNA: TGCGCCAGCAGCTCGTCACAGGTAGCGGGATACGAGCAGTACTTC.

The chain employs TRBV27 and TRBJ1-5, with D tentatively TRBD1 (5 bases). The CDR3 extends over 13 amino acids. Germline V gene sequence: CDR1 MNHEY, CDR2 SMNVEV (reference sequence). Deletions cut 2 bases from V and 6 bases from J, with 8 bases between. The CDR3 region has the DNA TGTGCCAGCAGTTTAGGAAGGGGTCAGCCCCAGCATTTT. Protein: CASSLGRGQPQHF.

V gene TRBV6-6 combines with J gene TRBJ2-2; TRBD2 is a possible D gene (6 bases). From germline, CDR1 is MNHNY and CDR2 SVGAGI (reference sequence). Between the trimmed V and J ends, which lost 4 bases and 5 bases, there was a span of 17 bases. This CDR3 is 16 amino acids long. The CDR3 is CASSSGSGGGTGELFF. CDR3 sequence (DNA): TGTGCCAGCAGTTCGGGGAGCGGTGGGGGGACCGGGGAGCTGTTTTTT.

In its sample, this clone was seen once. CDR3 protein: CASSFLRTSGGMGEETQYF. Written as DNA, the CDR3 is TGTGCCAGCAGCTTCCTCAGGACTAGCGGGGGCATGGGCGAAGAGACCCAGTACTTC. The rearrangement joins TRBV7-9 to TRBJ2-5, with 13 bases lining up with TRBD2. This CDR3 has 19 amino acids. Germline V gives CDR1 SEHNR, CDR2 FQNEAQ (reference sequence). The trim removed 3 bases at V and 3 bases at J, leaving 13 bases unmatched. The variable domain in full, completed from reference TRBV7-9 and TRBJ2-5, reads DTGVSQNPRHKITKRGQNVTFRCDPISEHNRLYWYRQTLGQGPEFLTYFQNEAQLEKSRLLSDRFSAERPKGSFSTLEIQRTEQGDSAMYLCASSFLRTSGGMGEETQYFGPGTRLLVL.

The rearrangement links TRBV19 to TRBJ2-7; maybe TRBD1 (6 bases). V gave up 5 bases and J gave up 9 bases, with 14 bases separating them. The germline gives CDR1 LNHDA, CDR2 SQIVND (reference sequence). The CDR3 consists of 12 residues. CDR3 bases: TGTGCCAGTAGTGCGCAGGGGTGGGCGCAGTACTTC. It specifies CASSAQGWAQYF.

Ten or more counts support this clone. The chain combines TRBV4-2 with TRBJ1-2, with D tentatively TRBD1 (6 bases). The V and J ends lost 0 bases and 2 bases respectively, with 10 bases between them. This CDR3 contains 15 residues. Germline values: CDR1 LGHNA, CDR2 YNFKEQ. For the CDR3, the DNA is TGTGCCAGCAGCCAAGATACAGGGAGAAACTATGGCTACACCTTC. Residues: CASSQDTGRNYGYTF.

The V call is TRBV27, the J call TRBJ1-6, with D unclear. Germline V gene data show CDR1 as MNHEY and CDR2 as SMNVEV (reference sequence). Trimming took off 8 bases at V and 3 bases at J, with 11 bases between the two ends. This CDR3 spans 14 amino acids. CDR3 bases: TGTGCCAGCTGTATTCTAATCTATAATTCACCCCTCCACTTT. It specifies CASCILIYNSPLHF.

The chain combines TRBV7-2 with TRBJ1-5, with TRBD1 identical over 8 bases. J was trimmed by 14 bases and V by 5 bases; bases with no gene match: 8. The CDR3 is made up of 12 amino acids. Per germline, CDR1 SGHTA and CDR2 FQGNSA. The CDR3 loop reads CASSLGWTGKHF. In DNA, the CDR3 is TGTGCCAGCAGCCTGGGATGGACAGGGAAGCATTTT.

The chain couples TRBV5-4 to TRBJ2-7; D is perhaps TRBD2 (5 bases). V was shortened by 7 bases and J by 3 bases, with 17 bases between the two germline ends. The CDR3 extends over 14 amino acids. Germline V gives CDR1 SGHNT, CDR2 YYREEE (reference sequence). The CDR3 region is CASASGGSRYEQYF. The CDR3 bases are TGTGCCAGCGCGTCGGGCGGGTCCCGCTACGAGCAGTACTTC. Variable domain in full (rest from reference TRBV5-4 and TRBJ2-7): ETGVTQSPTHLIKTRGQQVTLRCSSQSGHNTVSWYQQALGQGPQFIFQYYREEENGRGNFPPRFSGLQFPNYSSELNVNALELDDSALYLCASASGGSRYEQYFGPGTRLTVT.

The genes are TRBV6-1 and TRBJ2-7; TRBD1 agrees at 10 bases. Germline V gene lookup returns CDR1 MNHNS and CDR2 SASEGT. The CDR3 sequence is 16 residues long. Losses at the gene ends were 3 bases for V and 1 base for J; bases not matched to a gene: 6. The CDR3 region has the DNA TGTGCCAGCAGTGAGGCGGGGACAGGGGTGTCCTACGAGCAGTACTTC. This gives the protein CASSEAGTGVSYEQYF.

V usage is TRBV28 and J usage is TRBJ2-5, with a tentative D call TRBD1 (5 bases). The germline CDR1 and CDR2 sequences are MDHEN and SYDVKM. Deletions cut 5 bases from V and 12 bases from J, with 13 bases between. The CDR3 spans 11 residues. CDR3 coding DNA: TGTGCCAGCAGTCAAGACAGATACAAGTACTTC. It translates to CASSQDRYKYF.

The rearrangement uses TRBV11-3 and TRBJ1-1, with D perhaps matching TRBD1 (6 bases). The CDR3 totals 13 residues. Germline V gene sequence: CDR1 SGHNT, CDR2 YENEEA. With 5 bases removed from V and 3 bases from J, the gap between germline ends came to 10 bases. CDR3 loop: CASSVRTDTEAFF. The CDR3 DNA reads TGTGCCAGCAGCGTCCGGACAGACACTGAAGCTTTCTTT.